Following are 7 T cell receptor beta chains from one sample sequenced in a study of blood T cell repertoires in COVID-19. Generated by immunoSEQ multiplex PCR, the TCRdb table keeps only in-frame clones and is missing some. This sample yields 300,000 to 350,000 clones, of which more than 70% are seen a single time; 1.5% to 2% belongs to the top ten. The source material was peripheral blood. All receptors come from a woman aged 30 to 39 with COVID-19, enrolled during active disease.

About this clone: The sample has other DNA sequences that encode this CDR3 too. The chain employs TRBV5-6 and TRBJ2-3; TRBD2 matches 7 bases. The germline V gene has CDR1 SGHDT and CDR2 YYEEEE. The CDR3 covers 15 residues. With 0 bases clipped from V and 4 bases from J, the junction kept 5 bases outside the gene matches. The CDR3 DNA is TGTGCCAGCAGCTTGGCCGGGGGGTTCGCAGATACGCAGTATTTT. Translation: CASSLAGGFADTQYF.

The V gene is TRBV27, the J gene TRBJ1-4, with D unresolved. V was shortened by 3 bases and J by 4 bases, with 9 bases between the two germline ends. Germline CDR1 MNHEY, CDR2 SMNVEV (reference sequence). The CDR3 consists of 14 residues. The CDR3 bases are TGTGCCAGCAGTTTTTTGGGCTTTAATGAAAAACTGTTTTTT. Translating gives CASSFLGFNEKLFF.

The chain couples TRBV5-1 to TRBJ2-7; TRBD1 matches 8 bases. V lost 4 bases and J lost 4; bases outside the gene matches: 4. Germline loops: CDR1 SGHRS, CDR2 YFSETQ. The CDR3 consists of 13 residues. DNA of the CDR3: TGCGCCAGCAGCCAGGGGGCGGGATACGAGCAGTACGTC. Amino acids: CASSQGAGYEQYV.

The sample holds a few counts of this clone. The chain links TRBV4-2 to TRBJ1-1; possible D gene TRBD1, 6 bases. Per the germline V gene, CDR1 is LGHNA and CDR2 is YNFKEQ. This CDR3 contains 13 residues. Trimming shortened V by 4 bases and J by 1 base, and 7 bases separated the two germline ends. CDR3: CASSLQGNTEAFF. The CDR3 DNA reads TGTGCCAGCAGCCTACAGGGGAACACTGAAGCTTTCTTT.

J is TRBJ1-6 and V is TRBV5-6, with TRBD1 identical over 10 bases. This CDR3 region has 15 residues. Germline assignment: CDR1 SGHDT and CDR2 YYEEEE. The V and J ends lost 4 bases and 9 bases, in that order; junction bases with no gene match: 7. The CDR3 spells CASSLMGQGSSPLHF. CDR3 sequence (DNA): TGTGCCAGCAGCCTGATGGGACAGGGGAGTTCACCCCTCCACTTT.

The rearrangement uses TRBV2 and TRBJ1-1; 7 positions match TRBD1. This CDR3 contains 12 residues. V lost 8 bases to trimming and J lost 5 bases; unmatched junction nucleotides: 5. The germline CDR1 and CDR2 sequences are SNHLY and FYNNEI. The CDR3 bases are TGTGCCAGCCCGGGGACAGCGACTGAAGCTTTCTTT. This translates into CASPGTATEAFF. Combining the CDR3 with reference TRBV2 and TRBJ1-1 gives the whole variable domain EPEVTQTPSHQVTQMGQEVILRCVPISNHLYFYWYRQILGQKVEFLVSFYNNEISEKSEIFDDQFSVERPDGSNFTLKIRSTKLEDSAMYFCASPGTATEAFFGQGTRLTVV.

This chain joins TRBV3-1 (or the pseudogene TRBV3-2) and TRBJ1-1; D unresolved. CDR1 is LGHDT, CDR2 YNNKEL, per germline (reference sequence). The length of the CDR3 is 14 residues. Trimming pared 3 bases from V and 4 bases from J, leaving 12 bases between. DNA of the CDR3: TGTGCCAGCAGCCAGAGAGGTTATAGCACTGAAGCTTTCTTT. As protein: CASSQRGYSTEAFF.